This TCR beta chain was captured by sequencing in a study of blood T cells in healthy people across ages. Study observations and caveats: Significant beta diversity loss was already apparent by age around 40, declining roughly linearly.

Combining a sample-barcoded 5' primer with a J-beta primer mix, a second PCR ran for about 7 to 11 cycles. TCRdb recomputed calls from the 5' RACE reads with MiXCR, one row per CDR3 protein. The sample gives approximately 1,000,000 distinct CDR3 sequences, under 40% of which show up once; around 13% is in the top ten. As to this clonotype: Its antigen is as yet unknown.

J was trimmed by 6 bases and V by 4 bases; bases with no gene match: 12. This CDR3 spans 15 amino acids. Germline V gene sequence: CDR1 SGHTS, CDR2 YDEGEE. This chain uses TRBV5-8 with TRBJ1-2; 7 bases are a match to TRBD1. This clonotype originated in a man aged 18 to 30 in good health. Input material: blood. CDR3 nucleotide sequence: TGTGCCAGCAGCGTGAACAGGGGAGGGACAGATGGCTACACCTTC. Encoded protein: CASSVNRGGTDGYTF.